The rows below give T cell receptor beta chains drawn from one sample of a study of blood T cell repertoires in COVID-19. The protocol was immunoSEQ multiplex PCR, while the TCRdb copy is restricted to in-frame clones and leaves out a portion. This table holds 130,000 to 150,000 clones, roughly 85% found once. Sequencing input: peripheral blood. Every receptor here comes from a man in his 60s with acute or convalescent COVID-19. Both conserved end residues are part of each CDR3. D genes are given only for firm matches. Clone size is shown for a subset of rows, as once, few, many or a class of expanded clone.

v_call: TRBV28; clone_size: .; j_call: TRBJ1-2; d_call: .; cdr3_aa: CASSLGAPNYGYTF; cdr3_nt: TGTGCCAGCAGTTTAGGAGCTCCTAACTATGGCTACACCTTC
v_call: TRBV3-1/TRBV3-2; clone_size: .; j_call: TRBJ2-7; d_call: .; cdr3_aa: CASSQAGVRAEQYF; cdr3_nt: TGTGCCAGCAGCCAAGCGGGAGTCCGCGCCGAGCAGTACTTC
v_call: TRBV28; clone_size: .; j_call: TRBJ1-2; d_call: TRBD1; cdr3_aa: CASTGGRYGYTF; cdr3_nt: TGTGCCAGCACAGGGGGCCGTTATGGCTACACCTTC
v_call: TRBV27; clone_size: .; j_call: TRBJ2-5; d_call: .; cdr3_aa: CASSYPGNQETQYF; cdr3_nt: TGTGCCAGCAGTTACCCAGGGAACCAAGAGACCCAGTACTTC
v_call: TRBV5-1; clone_size: .; j_call: TRBJ2-7; d_call: .; cdr3_aa: CASSLGDTTYEQYF; cdr3_nt: TGCGCCAGCAGCTTGGGGGACACAACCTACGAGCAGTACTTC
v_call: TRBV10-3; clone_size: .; j_call: TRBJ2-2; d_call: .; cdr3_aa: CAISERGELFF; cdr3_nt: TGTGCCATCAGTGAACGGGGGGAGCTGTTTTTT
v_call: TRBV28; clone_size: .; j_call: TRBJ1-2; d_call: .; cdr3_aa: CASSPGGAGITYGYTF; cdr3_nt: TGTGCCAGCAGCCCGGGGGGCGCAGGGATAACCTATGGCTACACCTTC
v_call: TRBV28; clone_size: once; j_call: TRBJ1-2; d_call: TRBD1; cdr3_aa: CASRSGTGGNYGYTF; cdr3_nt: TGTGCCAGCAGGTCCGGGACAGGGGGAAACTATGGCTACACCTTC
v_call: TRBV28; clone_size: .; j_call: TRBJ1-4; d_call: .; cdr3_aa: CASTYGDPATNEKLFF; cdr3_nt: TGTGCCAGCACCTACGGGGATCCAGCAACTAATGAAAAACTGTTTTTT
v_call: TRBV24-1; clone_size: .; j_call: TRBJ1-5; d_call: TRBD1; cdr3_aa: CATSAPGGVQPQHF; cdr3_nt: TGTGCCACCAGTGCCCCAGGGGGCGTTCAGCCCCAGCATTTT
v_call: TRBV7-2; clone_size: .; j_call: TRBJ2-1; d_call: TRBD1; cdr3_aa: CASSLQSGTGTYNEQFF; cdr3_nt: TGTGCCAGCAGCTTACAATCCGGGACAGGTACCTACAATGAGCAGTTCTTC
v_call: TRBV5-6; clone_size: .; j_call: TRBJ2-1; d_call: .; cdr3_aa: CASSLGASNEQFF; cdr3_nt: TGTGCCAGCAGCTTGGGGGCAAGCAATGAGCAGTTCTTC
v_call: TRBV7-2; clone_size: .; j_call: TRBJ2-2; d_call: .; cdr3_aa: CASSLTGNTGELFF; cdr3_nt: TGTGCCAGCAGCTTGACAGGGAACACCGGGGAGCTGTTTTTT
v_call: TRBV28; clone_size: .; j_call: TRBJ2-5; d_call: TRBD2; cdr3_aa: CASSSSTGTSAGTQYF; cdr3_nt: TGTGCCAGCAGTTCGTCCACCGGGACTAGCGCTGGGACCCAGTACTTC
v_call: TRBV20-1; clone_size: .; j_call: TRBJ2-7; d_call: TRBD2; cdr3_aa: CSASPSGLSYEQYF; cdr3_nt: TGCAGTGCTAGTCCTAGCGGGCTCTCCTACGAGCAGTACTTC
v_call: TRBV16; clone_size: .; j_call: TRBJ1-5; d_call: TRBD1; cdr3_aa: CASSFSGTGVNQPQHF; cdr3_nt: TGTGCCAGCAGCTTTTCCGGGACAGGGGTTAATCAGCCCCAGCATTTT
v_call: TRBV28; clone_size: once; j_call: TRBJ2-7; d_call: TRBD1; cdr3_aa: CASKPGQGTSSYEQYF; cdr3_nt: TGTGCCAGCAAACCGGGACAGGGGACAAGCTCCTACGAGCAGTACTTC
v_call: TRBV10-3; clone_size: .; j_call: TRBJ2-3; d_call: TRBD1; cdr3_aa: CAISETGTGATDTQYF; cdr3_nt: TGTGCCATCAGTGAGACCGGGACAGGGGCAACAGATACGCAGTATTTT
v_call: TRBV10-3; clone_size: once; j_call: TRBJ1-5; d_call: .; cdr3_aa: CAIRGTSSNQPQHF; cdr3_nt: TGTGCCATCAGGGGGACAAGTAGCAATCAGCCCCAGCATTTT
v_call: TRBV27; clone_size: .; j_call: TRBJ1-1; d_call: TRBD1; cdr3_aa: CASSPGTVNTEAFF; cdr3_nt: TGTGCCAGCAGCCCCGGGACAGTGAACACTGAAGCTTTCTTT
v_call: TRBV27; clone_size: .; j_call: TRBJ2-1; d_call: .; cdr3_aa: CASSLFTGLDNEQFF; cdr3_nt: TGTGCCAGCAGTTTATTCACCGGACTCGACAATGAGCAGTTCTTC
v_call: TRBV2; clone_size: .; j_call: TRBJ2-2; d_call: TRBD1; cdr3_aa: CANGQGAATGELFF; cdr3_nt: TGTGCCAACGGACAGGGGGCAGCCACCGGGGAGCTGTTTTTT
v_call: TRBV6-5; clone_size: .; j_call: TRBJ2-1; d_call: TRBD2; cdr3_aa: CASRGLAGTNEQFF; cdr3_nt: TGTGCCAGCAGAGGACTAGCGGGGACTAATGAGCAGTTCTTC
v_call: TRBV18; clone_size: .; j_call: TRBJ1-1; d_call: .; cdr3_aa: CASSPPMSSEAFF; cdr3_nt: TGTGCCAGCTCACCACCTATGTCGTCGGAAGCTTTCTTT
v_call: TRBV27; clone_size: few; j_call: TRBJ2-1; d_call: TRBD2; cdr3_aa: CASSLKGTSAYNEQFF; cdr3_nt: TGTGCCAGCAGTTTAAAGGGGACTAGCGCATACAATGAGCAGTTCTTC
v_call: TRBV19; clone_size: .; j_call: TRBJ2-7; d_call: TRBD2; cdr3_aa: CASSIRTGGPYEQYF; cdr3_nt: TGTGCCAGTAGTATAAGAACGGGAGGGCCCTACGAGCAGTACTTC
v_call: TRBV20-1; clone_size: .; j_call: TRBJ1-4; d_call: .; cdr3_aa: CSASLQPNEKLFF; cdr3_nt: TGCAGTGCTAGTCTACAGCCTAATGAAAAACTGTTTTTT
v_call: TRBV30; clone_size: .; j_call: TRBJ1-2; d_call: .; cdr3_aa: CAWSDSYGYTF; cdr3_nt: TGTGCCTGGAGTGACAGTTATGGCTACACCTTC
v_call: TRBV28; clone_size: once; j_call: TRBJ1-5; d_call: .; cdr3_aa: CASSRLTPRGDQPQHF; cdr3_nt: TGTGCCAGCAGTCGCTTGACTCCCCGGGGGGATCAGCCCCAGCATTTT
v_call: TRBV12-3/TRBV12-4; clone_size: few; j_call: TRBJ2-5; d_call: .; cdr3_aa: CASRGSSETQYF; cdr3_nt: TGTGCCAGCCGGGGGAGCTCGGAGACCCAGTACTTC
v_call: TRBV6-2/TRBV6-3; clone_size: .; j_call: TRBJ2-1; d_call: .; cdr3_aa: CASSYSRAHNEQFF; cdr3_nt: TGTGCCAGCAGTTACTCGAGAGCACACAATGAGCAGTTCTTC
v_call: TRBV6-6; clone_size: .; j_call: TRBJ1-5; d_call: TRBD1; cdr3_aa: CASIQGGNQPQHF; cdr3_nt: TGTGCCAGCATACAGGGGGGAAATCAGCCCCAGCATTTT
v_call: TRBV10-3; clone_size: .; j_call: TRBJ2-7; d_call: .; cdr3_aa: CAIKEGQNTYEQYF; cdr3_nt: TGTGCCATCAAGGAGGGACAGAACACCTACGAGCAGTACTTC
v_call: TRBV28; clone_size: .; j_call: TRBJ2-3; d_call: TRBD2; cdr3_aa: CASSVSSGPFTDTQYF; cdr3_nt: TGTGCCAGCAGTGTCTCTAGCGGGCCGTTCACAGATACGCAGTATTTT
v_call: TRBV7-3; clone_size: .; j_call: TRBJ1-1; d_call: .; cdr3_aa: CASRLGTANTEAFF; cdr3_nt: TGTGCCAGCAGACTGGGTACAGCGAACACTGAAGCTTTCTTT
v_call: TRBV5-8; clone_size: .; j_call: TRBJ2-7; d_call: .; cdr3_aa: CASSVLQGGEQYF; cdr3_nt: TGTGCCAGCAGCGTATTACAGGGCGGGGAGCAGTACTTC
v_call: TRBV4-1; clone_size: .; j_call: TRBJ2-2; d_call: .; cdr3_aa: CASSQDEALGDTGELFF; cdr3_nt: TGCGCCAGCAGCCAAGATGAGGCATTAGGGGACACCGGGGAGCTGTTTTTT
v_call: TRBV6-5; clone_size: .; j_call: TRBJ1-5; d_call: .; cdr3_aa: CASTGISNQPQHF; cdr3_nt: TGTGCCAGCACCGGGATTAGCAATCAGCCCCAGCATTTT
v_call: TRBV2; clone_size: .; j_call: TRBJ2-6; d_call: TRBD1; cdr3_aa: CASMGQAVLKGANVLTF; cdr3_nt: TGTGCCAGCATGGGACAGGCGGTGCTAAAGGGGGCCAACGTCCTGACTTTC
v_call: TRBV6-2/TRBV6-3; clone_size: .; j_call: TRBJ2-5; d_call: .; cdr3_aa: CASSSRGAQYF; cdr3_nt: TGTGCCAGCAGTTCTAGGGGCGCACAGTACTTC
v_call: TRBV15; clone_size: .; j_call: TRBJ1-5; d_call: TRBD1; cdr3_aa: CATSRDRTGGARQPQHF; cdr3_nt: TGTGCCACCAGCAGAGATCGGACAGGGGGCGCCAGGCAGCCCCAGCATTTT
v_call: TRBV7-8; clone_size: .; j_call: TRBJ1-2; d_call: .; cdr3_aa: CASSLLQSYGYTF; cdr3_nt: TGTGCCAGCAGCTTATTACAGTCGTATGGCTACACCTTC
v_call: TRBV18; clone_size: .; j_call: TRBJ2-1; d_call: .; cdr3_aa: CASSVSGSSYNEQFF; cdr3_nt: TGTGCCAGCTCAGTATCAGGCTCCTCCTACAATGAGCAGTTCTTC
v_call: TRBV14; clone_size: few; j_call: TRBJ1-6; d_call: TRBD1; cdr3_aa: CASSQIGQGNSPLHF; cdr3_nt: TGTGCCAGCAGCCAAATCGGACAGGGCAATTCACCCCTCCACTTT
v_call: TRBV27; clone_size: .; j_call: TRBJ2-7; d_call: .; cdr3_aa: CASSGTGNEQYF; cdr3_nt: TGTGCCAGCAGTGGCACAGGGAACGAGCAGTACTTC
v_call: TRBV6-2/TRBV6-3; clone_size: .; j_call: TRBJ2-3; d_call: TRBD1; cdr3_aa: CASSKTGGTDTQYF; cdr3_nt: TGTGCCAGCAGTAAGACAGGGGGCACAGATACGCAGTATTTT